These 27 T cell receptor beta chains originate from one sample sequenced in a study of T-cell memory formation after mild COVID-19. MiXCR, applied by TCRdb to the 5' RACE reads, yields one record per CDR3 protein. Seen here are 90,000 to 120,000 distinct CDR3 sequences, approximately 15% observed once, and the top ten hold about 39%. The sequencing sample was made of PBMCs or a T cell subset sorted from them (not recorded which). The receptor set was obtained from a man aged 18 to 30 who had mild COVID-19 (a few samples of this study predate the infection). Cell type and time point are not known.

The J gene is TRBJ2-2, the V gene TRBV3-1; possible D gene TRBD1, 6 bases. The CDR3 runs to 16 residues. CDR1 and CDR2 (germline): LGHDT, YNNKEL (reference sequence). Trimming removed 4 bases from V and 6 bases from J, with 18 bases in between. CDR3 residues: CASSPWAGVGPGELFF. The CDR3 DNA reads TGTGCCAGCAGCCCCTGGGCAGGGGTAGGTCCCGGGGAGCTGTTTTTT.

This clonotype was observed at least ten times. This rearrangement joins TRBV12-3 or TRBV12-4 to TRBJ2-2; TRBD1 aligns across 9 bases. J gave up 4 bases and V 6 bases, and 3 bases lay outside the gene matches. The CDR3 spans 14 residues. The CDR3 region is CASSLTGGTGELFF. CDR3 sequence (DNA): TGTGCCAGCAGCCTGACAGGGGGCACCGGGGAGCTGTTTTTT.

This clonotype showed up many times. V gene TRBV4-1 combines with J gene TRBJ1-1; D is possibly TRBD1 (5 bases). Germline V CDR1 and CDR2: MGHRA, YSYEKL. CDR3 length equals 13 residues. V lost 6 bases to trimming and J lost 4 bases, with 12 bases between them. CDR3: CASSFREGTEAFF. The CDR3 bases are TGCGCCAGCAGTTTCAGGGAGGGCACTGAAGCTTTCTTT.

This clonotype showed up just a few times. The chain joins TRBV5-4 to TRBJ2-5, with TRBD2 matching over 8 bases. Germline V gene lookup returns CDR1 SGHNT and CDR2 YYREEE (reference sequence). V was pared by 4 bases and J by 5 bases, with 10 bases of the junction left unmatched. The CDR3 is made up of 15 amino acids. The CDR3 is CASSDLAGGGETQYF. In DNA form, the CDR3 reads TGTGCCAGCAGCGATCTCGCGGGGGGCGGGGAGACCCAGTACTTC.

The sample holds a few counts of this clonotype. The rearrangement joins TRBV12-3 or TRBV12-4 to TRBJ1-1; D possibly corresponds to TRBD1 (5 bases). The CDR3 loop spans 12 amino acids. V was pared by 5 bases and J by 4 bases, with 8 bases between. Here the CDR3 DNA reads TGTGCCAGCAGTCCAGGGAGCACTGAAGCTTTCTTT. Translation gives CASSPGSTEAFF.

This clonotype was counted a few times. The chain recombines TRBV4-1 with TRBJ2-1; TRBD1 agrees at 7 bases. The V gene's germline CDR1 is MGHRA and CDR2 YSYEKL. The CDR3 is 15 amino acids. The V and J ends lost 0 bases and 3 bases, in that order; junction bases with no gene match: 2. DNA of the CDR3: TGCGCCAGCAGCCAAGATACAGGGGACTACAATGAGCAGTTCTTC. This codes for CASSQDTGDYNEQFF.

The gene calls are TRBV24-1 and TRBJ2-3, with D possibly being TRBD2 (5 bases). The germline V gene has CDR1 KGHDR and CDR2 SFDVKD. This CDR3 contains 16 residues. The germline V and J ends were trimmed by 5 bases and 2 bases, with 16 bases remaining between them. CDR3 region: CATSGPSVANTDTQYF. CDR3 sequence (DNA): TGTGCCACCAGTGGTCCCTCGGTAGCGAACACAGATACGCAGTATTTT.

The genes are TRBV4-1 and TRBJ1-1, with a possible D match to TRBD1 (6 bases). The CDR3 sequence is 15 residues long. CDR1 is MGHRA, CDR2 YSYEKL, per germline. The V end was cut by 4 bases, the J end by 1 base, with 13 bases between. The DNA for the CDR3 is TGCGCCAGCAGCCGTACAGGGAGCCAGAACACTGAAGCTTTCTTT. It translates to CASSRTGSQNTEAFF.

This clonotype was counted a few times. The gene calls are TRBV28 and TRBJ2-7, with D possibly TRBD1 on 6 matching bases. Trimming left V 2 bases short and J 3 bases short, with 8 bases between. The CDR3 loop spans 13 amino acids. Germline V gives CDR1 MDHEN, CDR2 SYDVKM. DNA of the CDR3: TGTGCCAGCAGTTTACCGGACAGCTACGAGCAGTACGTC. It specifies CASSLPDSYEQYV.

This clonotype appeared a few times. The chain combines TRBV29-1 with TRBJ2-1, with 8 bases matching TRBD2. V dropped 6 bases and J dropped 5; count of bases not matched to a gene: 9. CDR3 length equals 14 residues. Germline values: CDR1 SQVTM, CDR2 ANQGSEA. As DNA, the CDR3 is TGCAGCGTCCGAGCGGGGGCCATCAACAATGAGCAGTTCTTC. This sequence encodes CSVRAGAINNEQFF.

The chain links TRBV9 to TRBJ2-2, with D tentatively TRBD2 (5 bases). This CDR3 has 14 amino acids. Per germline, CDR1 SGDLS and CDR2 YYNGEE. Between the trimmed V and J ends, which lost 1 base and 7 bases, there was a span of 11 bases. Here the CDR3 reads CASSVLSAGGELFF. The CDR3 DNA reads TGTGCCAGCAGCGTACTATCGGCGGGCGGGGAGCTGTTTTTT.

The chain has TRBV12-5 and TRBJ2-3; the match to TRBD1 covers 7 bases. This CDR3 has 15 amino acids. Germline trimming cut 1 base from V and 5 bases from J; bases unmatched to any gene: 6. The germline gives CDR1 LGHNT, CDR2 FRNRAP. The CDR3 coding sequence is TGTGCTAGTGGTTTGGACAGGGGCGGTCGAGATACGCAGTATTTT. Residues: CASGLDRGGRDTQYF.

This clonotype has a handful of counts. The CDR3 DNA follows: TGTGCCAGCAGCTTTGAGGGCGACCACGAGCAGTACTTC. This encodes CASSFEGDHEQYF. This chain links TRBV11-2 with TRBJ2-7, with D perhaps matching TRBD2 (5 bases). In germline, CDR1 is SGHAT, CDR2 FQNNGV. The V end was cut by 3 bases, the J end by 5 bases, with 11 bases between. This CDR3 has 13 amino acids.

The chain recombines TRBV5-1 with TRBJ2-7; 9 nucleotides match TRBD1. Losses at the gene ends were 0 bases for V and 2 bases for J; bases not matched to a gene: 3. Germline V gene data show CDR1 as SGHRS and CDR2 as YFSETQ. The CDR3 consists of 15 residues. CDR3 protein: CASSLVQGAPYEQYF. The CDR3 DNA reads TGCGCCAGCAGCTTGGTACAGGGGGCCCCCTACGAGCAGTACTTC.

This sequence joins TRBV6-6 and TRBJ2-7; D may be TRBD1 (6 bases). CDR1 and CDR2 from the germline V gene are MNHNY and SVGAGI (reference sequence). Trimming pared 3 bases from V and 6 bases from J, leaving 21 bases between. The CDR3 spans 16 residues. The CDR3 region has the DNA TGTGCCAGCAGTTATTTGGCAGTCAGCGCCAGGGGCGAGCAGTACTTC. Amino acid sequence: CASSYLAVSARGEQYF.

This clonotype has more than one count but fewer than ten. The V call is TRBV6-2 or TRBV6-3, the J call TRBJ2-1, with a tentative D call TRBD2 (6 bases). Per the germline V gene, CDR1 is MNHEY and CDR2 is SVGEGT. Deletions cut 0 bases from V and 8 bases from J, with 14 bases between. The CDR3 spans 15 residues. CDR3 sequence: CASSYSAGPGDEQFF. In DNA form, the CDR3 reads TGTGCCAGCAGTTACTCGGCGGGGCCGGGGGATGAGCAGTTCTTC.

The CDR3 loop reads CASSSAENTQYF. The CDR3 region has the DNA TGCGCCAGCAGCTCAGCGGAAAATACGCAGTATTTT. This chain connects TRBV5-1 to TRBJ2-3; possible D gene TRBD2, 5 bases. The CDR3 consists of 12 residues. V was cut by 3 bases and J by 7 bases, with 9 bases left in between. Germline lookup yields CDR1 SGHRS and CDR2 YFSETQ.

This chain connects TRBV29-1 to TRBJ2-7, with TRBD1 matching over 10 bases. Germline trimming cut 2 bases from V and 7 bases from J; bases unmatched to any gene: 14. CDR3 length equals 16 residues. Germline V gene lookup returns CDR1 SQVTM and CDR2 ANQGSEA. CDR3 sequence reads: CSVELWDRGDSSEQYF. CDR3 DNA: TGCAGCGTTGAACTATGGGACAGGGGAGACTCCTCTGAGCAGTACTTC.

The chain joins TRBV14 to TRBJ2-3; D gene ambiguous. V lost 0 bases and J lost 6, with 7 bases in between. This CDR3 has 13 residues. Per the germline V gene, CDR1 is SGHDN and CDR2 is FVKESK. CDR3 DNA sequence: TGTGCCAGCAGCCAAGACCCCATGGATACGCAGTATTTT. It codes for CASSQDPMDTQYF.

In nucleotides, the CDR3 is TGCGCCAGCAGCCAGGGGACCGCCTACGAGCAGTACTTC. It translates to CASSQGTAYEQYF. This chain links TRBV5-1 with TRBJ2-7; possibly TRBD1 for D (6 bases). Germline CDR1 is SGHRS and CDR2 is YFSETQ. Trimming cost V 4 bases and J 2 bases, with 10 bases left between them. The CDR3 spans 13 residues.

The chain has TRBV6-6 and TRBJ2-2; TRBD2 agrees at 13 bases. V was pared by 6 bases and J by 4 bases, with 5 bases of the junction left unmatched. This CDR3 has 16 amino acids. Germline V gene data show CDR1 as MNHNY and CDR2 as SVGAGI (reference sequence). In nucleotides, the CDR3 is TGTGCCAGCAGCCCGGGACTAGCGGGGTTCACCGGGGAGCTGTTTTTT. It codes for CASSPGLAGFTGELFF.

This clonotype was picked up a small number of times. The chain joins TRBV25-1 to TRBJ2-7; TRBD2 matches 8 bases. Germline V CDR1 and CDR2: MGHDK, SYGVNS. This CDR3 contains 13 residues. The J segment lost 6 bases and the V segment lost 4 bases, leaving 5 bases of the junction unmatched. CDR3 amino acids: CASSGPRGGEQYV. For the CDR3, the DNA is TGTGCCAGCAGTGGGCCTCGGGGGGGCGAGCAGTACGTC.

There are a few counts of this clonotype. The rearrangement joins TRBV9 to TRBJ2-1; possible D gene TRBD2, 6 bases. The CDR3 extends over 15 amino acids. Between the trimmed V and J ends, which lost 7 bases and 1 base, there was a span of 15 bases. Germline V gene sequence: CDR1 SGDLS, CDR2 YYNGEE. DNA for the CDR3: TGTGCCAGCTCCTTGGGGGGTCCTTCCTACAATGAGCAGTTCTTC. It translates to CASSLGGPSYNEQFF.

This sequence joins TRBV7-2 and TRBJ2-3; TRBD2 matches at 7 bases. There are 16 residues in the CDR3. Germline CDR1 and CDR2: SGHTA and FQGNSA. Losses at the gene ends were 5 bases for V and 0 bases for J; bases not matched to a gene: 8. For the CDR3, the DNA is TGTGCCAGCAGCCACCGGACTAGAATAAGCACAGATACGCAGTATTTT. Its protein product is CASSHRTRISTDTQYF.

This clonotype was seen repeatedly, ten times or more. The V call is TRBV4-3, the J call TRBJ2-1, with TRBD2 matching 13 bases. The CDR3 spans 14 residues. Germline loops: CDR1 LGHNA, CDR2 YSLEER. After removal of 4 bases from V and 8 bases from J, the junction contained 2 bases not matched to a gene. CDR3 DNA: TGCGCCAGCAGCCCGACTAGCGGGGGGTATGAGCAGTTCTTC. This translates into CASSPTSGGYEQFF.

The table lists this clonotype with a few counts. The chain carries TRBV11-2 and TRBJ1-4; TRBD1 agrees at 7 bases. The CDR3 is 19 residues long. The germline V gene encodes CDR1 SGHAT and CDR2 FQNNGV. V was clipped by 2 bases and J by 3 bases; unmatched bases: 15. CDR3 loop: CASSLHRDSKEVANEKLFF. CDR3 DNA sequence: TGTGCCAGCAGCTTACACCGGGACAGCAAGGAGGTGGCTAATGAAAAACTGTTTTTT.

The rearrangement joins TRBV12-3 or TRBV12-4 to TRBJ2-3, with D unresolved. The ends were cut back, 2 bases at V and 5 bases at J, with 5 bases in the middle. This CDR3 spans 12 amino acids. The CDR3 nucleotides read TGTGCCAGCAGTTTACAGATAGATACGCAGTATTTT. It encodes CASSLQIDTQYF.